Presented here are 21 T cell receptor beta chains from one specimen sequenced in a study of cytomegalovirus exposure and HLA in healthy donors. Repertoires were generated with immunoSEQ multiplex PCR, while TCRdb's copy carries only in-frame clones and drops some. The data hold around 150,000 clones, with about 90% observed a single time. Sequenced material: PBMCs. The source is a woman aged 18-30 years in good health and CMV-seropositive.

This chain joins TRBV7-3 and TRBJ2-7; TRBD2 aligns across 8 bases. CDR1 is SGHTA, CDR2 FQGTGA, per germline. This CDR3 spans 19 amino acids. Trimming took 1 base from V and 2 from J; bases not matched to a gene: 16. The DNA of the CDR3 is TGTGCCAGCAGCTTAAACCCCTCTGTTGCGGGAGGACCTACCTACGAGCAGTACTTC. This codes for CASSLNPSVAGGPTYEQYF.

The chain joins TRBV7-9 to TRBJ2-5; D is perhaps TRBD2 (6 bases). CDR1 SEHNR and CDR2 FQNEAQ come from the germline V gene (reference sequence). V was trimmed by 0 bases and J by 7 bases, leaving 9 bases between them. The CDR3 spans 13 residues. CDR3 in amino acids: CASSLAQGGTQYF. The DNA for the CDR3 is TGTGCCAGCAGCTTAGCGCAGGGAGGGACCCAGTACTTC. The full variable domain, completed using reference TRBV7-9 and TRBJ2-5, is DTGVSQNPRHKITKRGQNVTFRCDPISEHNRLYWYRQTLGQGPEFLTYFQNEAQLEKSRLLSDRFSAERPKGSFSTLEIQRTEQGDSAMYLCASSLAQGGTQYFGPGTRLLVL.

Comments on this clone: Its ends do not fully match the called genes, so a read error is possible. The rearrangement joins TRBV9 to TRBJ1-3, with 8 bases aligning to TRBD1. Germline values: CDR1 SGDLS, CDR2 YYNGEE. The CDR3 totals 12 residues. CDR3: CASSPGQDPQNF. The CDR3 DNA follows: TGTGCCAGCAGCCCGGGACAGGACCCCCAAAATTTT. Together with reference TRBV9 and TRBJ1-3, the CDR3 gives the full variable domain: DSGVTQTPKHLITATGQRVTLRCSPRSGDLSVYWYQQSLDQGLQFLIQYYNGEERAKGNILERFSAQQFPDLHSELNLSSLELGDSALYFCASSPGQDPQNFGEGSWLTVV.

CDR3 bases: TGTGCCAGCAGTGAGGGTAGCGGCACTGACTACGAGCAGTACTTC. Its protein product is CASSEGSGTDYEQYF. The chain uses TRBV2 and TRBJ2-7; possibly TRBD2 for D (6 bases). Per the germline V gene, CDR1 is SNHLY and CDR2 is FYNNEI. This CDR3 region has 15 residues. V was cut by 3 bases and J by 3 bases, with 15 bases left in between.

This clone occurred once. The V gene is TRBV7-2, the J gene TRBJ2-5; perhaps TRBD2 as D (7 bases). Germline lookup yields CDR1 SGHTA and CDR2 FQGNSA. Trimming took 5 bases from V and 10 from J, leaving 14 bases between them. This CDR3 comprises 12 residues. CDR3 DNA sequence: TGTGCCAGCAGCCCTGAGGGGGAGGGCCAGTACTTC. It translates to CASSPEGEGQYF.

V and J are TRBV4-2 and TRBJ2-4; TRBD2 might be the D (6 bases). The CDR3 covers 17 residues. V was cut by 0 bases and J by 1 base, with 13 bases left in between. The germline CDR1 and CDR2 sequences are LGHNA and YNFKEQ. DNA for the CDR3: TGTGCCAGCAGCCAAGATGTTCCCGGGAGCGCCAAAAACATTCAGTACTTC. It codes for CASSQDVPGSAKNIQYF.

The V and J genes are TRBV28 and TRBJ2-3, with 7 bases aligning to TRBD1. CDR1 is MDHEN and CDR2 is SYDVKM in the germline V gene. The trim removed 9 bases at V and 0 bases at J, leaving 6 bases unmatched. CDR3 length: 14 residues. CDR3: CASFDRASTDTQYF. Written as DNA, the CDR3 is TGTGCCAGTTTCGACAGGGCGAGCACAGATACGCAGTATTTT.

This clone was seen once. The gene calls are TRBV6-5 and TRBJ2-5, with 8 bases lining up with TRBD1. The CDR3 is 15 residues long. In germline, CDR1 is MNHEY, CDR2 SVGAGI. V shed 5 bases, J shed 5 bases, and the junction held 10 bases outside the gene matches. The CDR3 loop is CASSKDRGEGETQYF. In DNA, the CDR3 is TGTGCCAGCAGTAAAGACAGGGGTGAAGGGGAGACCCAGTACTTC.

V usage is TRBV12-5 and J usage is TRBJ2-7; D gene unclear. V was cut by 2 bases and J by 2 bases, with 7 bases left in between. Germline CDR1 LGHNT, CDR2 FRNRAP. This CDR3 is built from 13 residues. The CDR3 here is CASGLWPTYEQYF. As DNA, the CDR3 is TGTGCTAGTGGTTTGTGGCCAACCTACGAGCAGTACTTC.

This clone was picked up one time. This chain connects TRBV30 to TRBJ2-3; 9 nucleotides align to TRBD2. Germline CDR1 GTSNPN, CDR2 SVGIG (reference sequence). The CDR3 has 17 residues. Germline trimming cut 3 bases from V and 2 bases from J; bases unmatched to any gene: 12. CDR3 residues: CAWSGGSSGGITDTQYF. The CDR3 DNA follows: TGTGCCTGGAGCGGCGGATCGAGCGGGGGGATCACAGATACGCAGTATTTT.

The chain is built from TRBV7-8 and TRBJ2-1; tentative D call: TRBD2 (5 bases). V was pared by 7 bases and J by 1 base, with 14 bases between. From germline, CDR1 is SGHVS and CDR2 FQNEAQ. The CDR3 has 15 amino acids. The CDR3 here is CASNPIGGSYNEQFF. The CDR3 DNA is TGTGCCAGCAATCCCATAGGAGGATCCTACAATGAGCAGTTCTTC.

CDR3 protein: CASSRQDLSGNTIYF. CDR3 coding DNA: TGTGCCAGCAGCCGACAGGACCTCTCTGGAAACACCATATATTTT. This chain uses TRBV11-2 with TRBJ1-3, with D possibly being TRBD1 (6 bases). V lost 5 bases to trimming and J lost 0 bases, with 11 bases between them. The germline V gene encodes CDR1 SGHAT and CDR2 FQNNGV. The CDR3 consists of 15 residues.

The chain carries TRBV27 and TRBJ2-7, with TRBD2 as a possible D gene (5 bases). This CDR3 spans 12 amino acids. Germline V gene data show CDR1 as MNHEY and CDR2 as SMNVEV (reference sequence). Trimming removed 2 bases at V and 7 bases at J, with 9 bases between. The CDR3 here is CASSLTRGEQYF. CDR3 in DNA: TGTGCCAGCAGTTTAACGCGCGGGGAGCAGTACTTC.

The chain carries TRBV6-1 and TRBJ2-3; D is possibly TRBD1 (6 bases). Trimming shortened V by 2 bases and J by 6 bases, and 18 bases separated the two germline ends. The CDR3 is made up of 16 amino acids. Germline values: CDR1 MNHNS, CDR2 SASEGT. The CDR3 coding sequence is TGTGCCAGCAGTGAATTGGGTACAGGGTTGTTGGATACGCAGTATTTT. Amino acid sequence: CASSELGTGLLDTQYF.

The chain links TRBV27 to TRBJ2-3; TRBD1 matches 10 bases. CDR1 is MNHEY, CDR2 SMNVEV, per germline (reference sequence). Trimming took 4 bases from V and 9 from J; bases not matched to a gene: 10. The CDR3 has 15 residues. CDR3 loop: CASSSPGTGDETQYF. Here the CDR3 DNA reads TGTGCCAGCAGTTCGCCCGGGACAGGGGACGAGACGCAGTATTTT.

The rearrangement links TRBV20-1 to TRBJ2-7, with D hard to call. Germline V lookup: CDR1 DFQATT, CDR2 SNEGSKA (reference sequence). The V end lost 2 bases, the J end lost 6 bases, and 5 bases lay between the germline ends. The CDR3 runs 10 residues. CDR3 region: CSARNGEQYF. The CDR3 nucleotides read TGCAGTGCTAGAAACGGCGAGCAGTACTTC.

The table lists this clone with a few counts. V usage is TRBV4-1 and J usage is TRBJ2-2, with D possibly TRBD1 on 6 matching bases. Germline CDR1 and CDR2: MGHRA and YSYEKL. V was clipped by 6 bases and J by 3 bases, with 14 bases between them. The CDR3 spans 15 residues. The CDR3 coding sequence is TGCGCCAGCAGACACGGGAAGGGGGACACCGGGGAGCTGTTTTTT. Amino acid sequence: CASRHGKGDTGELFF.

V and J are TRBV7-3 and TRBJ2-3; TRBD2 matches at 12 bases. In germline, CDR1 is SGHTA, CDR2 FQGTGA. V shed 7 bases, J shed 1 base, and the junction held 3 bases outside the gene matches. The CDR3 covers 15 residues. CDR3 sequence: CASTPSGRGTDTQYF. The CDR3 coding sequence is TGTGCCAGCACCCCTAGCGGGAGGGGCACAGATACGCAGTATTTT.

The J gene is TRBJ2-6, the V gene TRBV4-3, with D perhaps matching TRBD2 (6 bases). Germline loops: CDR1 LGHNA, CDR2 YSLEER. Trimming left V 3 bases short and J 2 bases short, with 11 bases between. This CDR3 spans 16 amino acids. Here the CDR3 DNA reads TGCGCCAGCAGCCAGTCCGGGACTCCTGGGGCCAACGTCCTGACTTTC. Amino acids: CASSQSGTPGANVLTF.

This chain uses TRBV7-9 with TRBJ1-4, with D unresolved. The CDR3 has 12 amino acids. Trimming took 5 bases from V and 8 from J, leaving 9 bases between them. Germline CDR1 is SEHNR and CDR2 is FQNEAQ (reference sequence). The CDR3 region has the DNA TGTGCCAGCAGCCTGGAGGTAGAAAAACTGTTTTTT. Translating it yields CASSLEVEKLFF.

This clone was seen a single time. The V gene is TRBV10-3, the J gene TRBJ2-3, with 12 bases lining up with TRBD2. Trimming removed 3 bases from V and 3 bases from J; junction bases left unmatched: 1. There are 15 residues in the CDR3. Per the germline V gene, CDR1 is ENHRY and CDR2 is SYGVKD. The CDR3 nucleotides read TGTGCCATCAGTGATACTAGCGGGGGGACAGATACGCAGTATTTT. Translation gives CAISDTSGGTDTQYF.